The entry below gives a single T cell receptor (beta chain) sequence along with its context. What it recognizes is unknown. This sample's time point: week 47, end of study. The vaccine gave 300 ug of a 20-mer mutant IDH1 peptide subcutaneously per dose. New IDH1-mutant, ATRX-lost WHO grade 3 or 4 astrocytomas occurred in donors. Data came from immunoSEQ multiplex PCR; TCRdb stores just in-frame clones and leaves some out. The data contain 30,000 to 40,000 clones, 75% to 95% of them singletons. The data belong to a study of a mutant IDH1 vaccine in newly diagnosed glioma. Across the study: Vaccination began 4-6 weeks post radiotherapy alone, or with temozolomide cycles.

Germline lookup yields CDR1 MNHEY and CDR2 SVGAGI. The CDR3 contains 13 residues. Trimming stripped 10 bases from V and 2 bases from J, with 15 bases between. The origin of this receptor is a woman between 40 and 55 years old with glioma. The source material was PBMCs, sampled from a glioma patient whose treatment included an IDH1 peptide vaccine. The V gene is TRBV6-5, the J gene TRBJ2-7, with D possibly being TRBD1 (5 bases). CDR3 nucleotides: TGTGCCACCAGGGAACGGTTAACCTACGAGCAGTACTTC. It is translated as CATRERLTYEQYF.